These 32 T cell receptor beta chains originate from one sample sequenced in a study of OX40 agonist ivuxolimab in advanced cancers. TCRdb's copy holds only in-frame clones and misses some; the assay was immunoSEQ multiplex PCR. The sample yields 85,000 to 90,000 clones, around 83% seen once. Sequenced here: CD4+ or CD8+ T cells sorted from blood, sampled in a trial of the OX40 agonist ivuxolimab. These receptor sequences come from an adult with an advanced solid tumor such as melanoma, head and neck, liver or kidney cancer.

The chain has TRBV9 and TRBJ1-1, with D unresolved. V lost 0 bases to trimming and J lost 0 bases, with 6 bases between them. The CDR3 is 14 residues long. Per germline, CDR1 SGDLS and CDR2 YYNGEE. The CDR3 region is CASSVDRMNTEAFF. The CDR3, as DNA: TGTGCCAGCAGCGTAGATCGCATGAACACTGAAGCTTTCTTT.

This clone was detected a few times. Here the CDR3 DNA reads TGTGCCAGCAGGATACAGGGGTCCAATGAAAAACTGTTTTTT. This gives the protein CASRIQGSNEKLFF. The chain combines TRBV2 with TRBJ1-4, with 7 bases that match TRBD1. The CDR3 runs to 14 residues. Germline CDR1 is SNHLY and CDR2 is FYNNEI. Trimming took 6 bases from V and 5 from J; bases not matched to a gene: 6.

CDR3 in amino acids: CASRLGQAYTGELFF. The CDR3 DNA sequence: TGTGCCAGCAGACTGGGACAGGCCTACACCGGGGAGCTGTTTTTT. The rearrangement links TRBV11-3 to TRBJ2-2; 8 nucleotides line up with TRBD1. Trimming took 6 bases from V and 3 from J; bases not matched to a gene: 6. The germline gives CDR1 SGHNT, CDR2 YENEEA. The CDR3 runs to 15 residues.

The CDR3 protein is CASSLATARAGTGELFF. The CDR3 DNA sequence: TGCGCCAGCAGCTTGGCCACTGCGCGGGCGGGCACCGGGGAGCTGTTTTTT. The V and J genes are TRBV5-1 and TRBJ2-2; D is perhaps TRBD2 (5 bases). This CDR3 is 17 amino acids long. Germline CDR1 and CDR2: SGHRS and YFSETQ. The ends were cut back, 0 bases at V and 4 bases at J, with 16 bases in the middle.

The chain couples TRBV7-3 to TRBJ2-5; 8 positions match TRBD1. The CDR3 is made up of 14 amino acids. V shed 5 bases, J shed 4 bases, and the junction held 6 bases outside the gene matches. Germline V lookup: CDR1 SGHTA, CDR2 FQGTGA. The CDR3 here is CASSRDRGRETQYF. Written as DNA, the CDR3 is TGTGCCAGCAGCCGCGACAGGGGCCGAGAGACCCAGTACTTC.

In its sample, this clone was seen once. CDR3 DNA: TGTGCCAGCAGTGAGATCCTACAGGGGCCCGGAAACACCATATATTTT. It yields the protein CASSEILQGPGNTIYF. The V and J genes are TRBV2 and TRBJ1-3; TRBD1 matches 7 bases. V shed 3 bases and J 4 bases; nucleotides not matched to a gene: 9. Germline CDR1 is SNHLY and CDR2 is FYNNEI. This CDR3 has 16 amino acids.

V usage is TRBV19 and J usage is TRBJ2-3, with D maybe TRBD2 (5 bases). CDR1 is LNHDA, CDR2 SQIVND, per germline (reference sequence). V was trimmed by 7 bases and J by 3 bases, leaving 17 bases between them. CDR3 length equals 15 residues. CDR3 amino acids: CASKERGFSTDTQYF. The CDR3 region has the DNA TGTGCCAGTAAGGAGAGAGGGTTTAGTACAGATACGCAGTATTTT.

This rearrangement joins TRBV18 to TRBJ2-2; a weak D match, TRBD1 (6 bases). Germline V gene sequence: CDR1 KGHSH, CDR2 LQKENI. This CDR3 has 14 amino acids. V was trimmed by 6 bases and J by 1 base, leaving 9 bases between them. CDR3 nucleotides: TGTGCCAGCTCTAAGGACAGGAACACCGGGGAGCTGTTTTTT. This encodes CASSKDRNTGELFF. Filled out from reference TRBV18 and TRBJ2-2, the complete variable domain reads NAGVMQNPRHLVRRRGQEARLRCSPMKGHSHVYWYRQLPEEGLKFMVYLQKENIIDESGMPKERFSAEFPKEGPSILRIQQVVRGDSAAYFCASSKDRNTGELFFGEGSRLTVL.

The chain couples TRBV5-1 to TRBJ2-7, with 11 bases fitting TRBD2. The trim removed 2 bases at V and 1 base at J, leaving 2 bases unmatched. This CDR3 region has 15 residues. The germline V gene has CDR1 SGHRS and CDR2 YFSETQ. The CDR3 loop is CASSFTSGSSYEQYF. The DNA for the CDR3 is TGCGCCAGCAGCTTCACTAGCGGGAGTTCCTACGAGCAGTACTTC.

CDR3 in DNA: TGTGCCACCAGCAGAGATGTGGCTAGCGGGGGTGAGACCCAGTACTTC. Protein sequence: CATSRDVASGGETQYF. The V gene is TRBV15, the J gene TRBJ2-5; 10 bases are shared with TRBD2. This CDR3 is 16 amino acids long. CDR1 and CDR2 (germline): LNHNV, YYDKDF (reference sequence). Trimming took 0 bases from V and 5 from J; bases not matched to a gene: 6.

V is TRBV5-1 and J is TRBJ2-2; D ambiguous. V shed 4 bases and J shed 2 bases, with 15 bases lying between them. The CDR3 sequence is 16 residues long. Germline lookup yields CDR1 SGHRS and CDR2 YFSETQ. This CDR3 is CASSPNPPKNTGELFF. The CDR3 DNA reads TGCGCCAGCAGCCCCAATCCTCCGAAAAACACCGGGGAGCTGTTTTTT.

This clone occurred a few times. The chain uses TRBV5-1 and TRBJ2-7; maybe TRBD1 (6 bases). Germline lookup yields CDR1 SGHRS and CDR2 YFSETQ. With 4 bases removed from V and 8 bases from J, the gap between germline ends came to 19 bases. The CDR3 covers 14 residues. CDR3 sequence (DNA): TGCGCCAGCAGCATGGGGTCCGGGACAATCCAGCAGTACTTC. Translating it yields CASSMGSGTIQQYF.

This clone was recorded once. The sample holds other DNA sequences that translate to the same CDR3. V usage is TRBV29-1 and J usage is TRBJ2-1; the match to TRBD2 covers 10 bases. Germline CDR1 reads SQVTM; CDR2 reads ANQGSEA. CDR3 length: 14 amino acids. V trimming: 6 bases; J trimming: 5 bases; junction bases outside the gene matches: 7. As DNA, the CDR3 is TGCAGCGTGCGGACTAGCGGAGGGCACAATGAGCAGTTCTTC. Translation: CSVRTSGGHNEQFF.

The CDR3 DNA reads TGTGCCAGCAGTCGGACGGGACAGGGGGTCATCTCTAATACGCAGTATTTT. Translated: CASSRTGQGVISNTQYF. The rearrangement uses TRBV6-4 and TRBJ2-3; 11 bases match TRBD1. V gave up 5 bases and J gave up 7 bases; unmatched junction bases: 14. Germline V CDR1 and CDR2: MRHNA, SNTAGT. This CDR3 region has 17 residues.

The chain couples TRBV2 to TRBJ1-2; 8 bases are shared with TRBD1. The germline V gene has CDR1 SNHLY and CDR2 FYNNEI. This CDR3 is 15 amino acids long. Germline trimming cut 7 bases from V and 4 bases from J; bases unmatched to any gene: 11. CDR3 sequence: CASNDHQTGVYGYTF. In DNA form, the CDR3 reads TGTGCCAGCAATGATCATCAGACAGGGGTCTATGGCTACACCTTC.

The chain employs TRBV21-1 and TRBJ2-7. TRBV21-1 is a listed pseudogene. This CDR3 comprises 16 residues. The CDR3 nucleotides are TGTGCCAGCAGCAAAGCGCTTTATGGGGATGGGTGCGAGCAGTACGTC. This translates into CASSKALYGDGCEQYV.

This chain connects TRBV5-6 to TRBJ1-5; a possible D gene is TRBD1 (5 bases). Germline V gene sequence: CDR1 SGHDT, CDR2 YYEEEE. This CDR3 has 13 amino acids. V was trimmed by 0 bases and J by 7 bases, leaving 8 bases between them. The CDR3 DNA reads TGTGCCAGCAGCTTGGGGGGGGTACAGCCCCAGCATTTT. As protein: CASSLGGVQPQHF. The whole variable domain, filled in from reference TRBV5-6 and TRBJ1-5, reads DAGVTQSPTHLIKTRGQQVTLRCSPKSGHDTVSWYQQALGQGPQFIFQYYEEEERQRGNFPDRFSGHQFPNYSSELNVNALLLGDSALYLCASSLGGVQPQHFGDGTRLSIL.

The chain is built from TRBV4-1 and TRBJ1-6; 10 bases fit TRBD1. With V trimmed by 6 bases and J by 10 bases, 6 bases remained unmatched. CDR1 MGHRA and CDR2 YSYEKL come from the germline V gene. This CDR3 region has 14 residues. The chain's CDR3 is CASRTTGGRSPLHF. The CDR3 DNA reads TGCGCCAGCAGGACGACAGGGGGCCGGTCACCCCTCCACTTT.

The chain combines TRBV15 with TRBJ2-5; 10 bases are a match to TRBD2. The germline CDR1 and CDR2 sequences are LNHNV and YYDKDF (reference sequence). The trim removed 4 bases at V and 5 bases at J, leaving 4 bases unmatched. This CDR3 region has 14 residues. The DNA of the CDR3 is TGTGCCACCAGCAAGAGAGCGGGGGGGGAGACCCAGTACTTC. Protein product: CATSKRAGGETQYF.

This clone was counted once. The genes are TRBV18 and TRBJ2-1; 7 bases line up with TRBD2. This CDR3 comprises 16 residues. Germline V gives CDR1 KGHSH, CDR2 LQKENI. J lost 7 bases, V lost 3 bases, and 12 bases had no gene match. The CDR3 loop reads CASSPRTSWEVNEQFF. The CDR3 DNA reads as TGTGCCAGCTCACCTCGGACTAGTTGGGAGGTTAATGAGCAGTTCTTC.

This clone has just a few counts. The chain employs TRBV5-6 and TRBJ2-7; no firm D call. CDR1 and CDR2 (germline): SGHDT, YYEEEE. The V end lost 4 bases, the J end lost 7 bases, and 12 bases lay between the germline ends. The CDR3 runs to 12 residues. The CDR3 nucleotides read TGTGCCAGCAGCGTAACGACCAGTGAGCAGTACTTC. It translates to CASSVTTSEQYF.

This chain connects TRBV13 to TRBJ1-4; TRBD1 aligns across 7 bases. Losses at the gene ends were 5 bases for V and 8 bases for J; bases not matched to a gene: 8. Germline V lookup: CDR1 PRHDT, CDR2 FYEKMQ (reference sequence). The CDR3 runs to 14 residues. CDR3 region: CASSRRDRREKLFF. The CDR3 region has the DNA TGTGCCAGCAGCCGCCGGGACAGAAGGGAAAAACTGTTTTTT.

This clone was found a few times. This chain uses TRBV2 with TRBJ1-5; D possibly corresponds to TRBD1 (5 bases). With 1 base removed from V and 5 bases from J, the gap between germline ends came to 6 bases. Per the germline V gene, CDR1 is SNHLY and CDR2 is FYNNEI. The CDR3 runs to 13 residues. CDR3 protein: CASSEEGHQPQHF. The CDR3 coding sequence is TGTGCCAGCAGTGAAGAGGGGCATCAGCCCCAGCATTTT.

This clone appeared a single time. This chain uses TRBV6-1 with TRBJ2-7; 9 bases agree with TRBD2. CDR3 length: 18 amino acids. Germline V CDR1 and CDR2: MNHNS, SASEGT. Trimming removed 2 bases from V and 2 bases from J; junction bases left unmatched: 13. Written as DNA, the CDR3 is TGTGCCAGCAGTGAAAGTGGGTGGAGCGGGAGGTACCCCTACGAGCAGTACTTC. It is translated as CASSESGWSGRYPYEQYF.

J is TRBJ1-5 and V is TRBV7-2, with D tentatively TRBD1 (6 bases). CDR3 length equals 16 residues. V lost 0 bases to trimming and J lost 6 bases, with 15 bases between them. Germline CDR1 reads SGHTA; CDR2 reads FQGNSA. CDR3 sequence (DNA): TGTGCCAGCAGCTTAGCGTTCAGGGGAGTAGGTCAGCCCCAGCATTTT. This codes for CASSLAFRGVGQPQHF.

In its sample, this clone was seen a few times. This chain links TRBV2 with TRBJ1-2; 7 bases line up with TRBD1. The CDR3 is 15 amino acids. CDR1 and CDR2 from the germline V gene are SNHLY and FYNNEI. Trimming cost V 2 bases and J 12 bases; bases outside gene matches: 15. The DNA for the CDR3 is TGTGCCAGCAGTGAACGGCCAGGGGGGCTGTTATGGGACACCTTC. Residues: CASSERPGGLLWDTF. Variable domain in full (rest from reference TRBV2 and TRBJ1-2): EPEVTQTPSHQVTQMGQEVILRCVPISNHLYFYWYRQILGQKVEFLVSFYNNEISEKSEIFDDQFSVERPDGSNFTLKIRSTKLEDSAMYFCASSERPGGLLWDTFGSGTRLTVV.

The rearrangement links TRBV7-9 to TRBJ1-3; 8 bases map to TRBD1. Germline values: CDR1 SEHNR, CDR2 FQNEAQ (reference sequence). The CDR3 consists of 19 residues. V was pared by 5 bases and J by 0 bases, with 15 bases of the junction left unmatched. CDR3 bases: TGTGCCAGCAGCACTCCTGGACAGGGCCCTAATTCCTCTGGAAACACCATATATTTT. Protein sequence: CASSTPGQGPNSSGNTIYF.

This clone was seen only once. The J gene is TRBJ2-1, the V gene TRBV9; D is undetermined. V dropped 0 bases and J dropped 1 base, with 8 bases sitting between them. CDR3 length: 15 residues. Per the germline V gene, CDR1 is SGDLS and CDR2 is YYNGEE. The CDR3 spells CASSVAVGSYNEQFF. Written as DNA, the CDR3 is TGTGCCAGCAGCGTAGCTGTAGGGTCCTACAATGAGCAGTTCTTC.

The chain has TRBV19 and TRBJ2-4; D is uncertain. The CDR3 consists of 13 residues. Germline V gives CDR1 LNHDA, CDR2 SQIVND (reference sequence). Deletions cut 2 bases from V and 7 bases from J, with 9 bases between. The CDR3 loop reads CASSISGLNIQYF. Written as DNA, the CDR3 is TGTGCCAGTAGTATATCCGGGTTGAACATTCAGTACTTC.

In DNA form, the CDR3 reads TGCAGTGCTAGACTCTCAGATACGCAGTATTTT. Protein: CSARLSDTQYF. The chain uses TRBV20-1 and TRBJ2-3; no firm D call. The CDR3 totals 11 residues. Trimming removed 2 bases at V and 4 bases at J, with 4 bases between. Germline lookup yields CDR1 DFQATT and CDR2 SNEGSKA (reference sequence).

The rearrangement uses TRBV10-3 and TRBJ1-1, with D possibly being TRBD1 (5 bases). The CDR3 loop spans 14 amino acids. Trimming stripped 10 bases from V and 1 base from J, with 16 bases between. CDR1 and CDR2 (germline): ENHRY, SYGVKD. CDR3 in DNA: TGTGCCACGTCCGGGACGGAGTGGAACACTGAAGCTTTCTTT. This sequence encodes CATSGTEWNTEAFF.

This clone showed up just a few times. The chain couples TRBV7-3 to TRBJ1-1; tentatively, D is TRBD1 (6 bases). The CDR3 loop spans 13 amino acids. Trimming pared 5 bases from V and 1 base from J, leaving 8 bases between. Germline V lookup: CDR1 SGHTA, CDR2 FQGTGA. CDR3 sequence (DNA): TGTGCCAGCAGCCCGGGACAGAACACTGAAGCTTTCTTT. Protein product: CASSPGQNTEAFF.